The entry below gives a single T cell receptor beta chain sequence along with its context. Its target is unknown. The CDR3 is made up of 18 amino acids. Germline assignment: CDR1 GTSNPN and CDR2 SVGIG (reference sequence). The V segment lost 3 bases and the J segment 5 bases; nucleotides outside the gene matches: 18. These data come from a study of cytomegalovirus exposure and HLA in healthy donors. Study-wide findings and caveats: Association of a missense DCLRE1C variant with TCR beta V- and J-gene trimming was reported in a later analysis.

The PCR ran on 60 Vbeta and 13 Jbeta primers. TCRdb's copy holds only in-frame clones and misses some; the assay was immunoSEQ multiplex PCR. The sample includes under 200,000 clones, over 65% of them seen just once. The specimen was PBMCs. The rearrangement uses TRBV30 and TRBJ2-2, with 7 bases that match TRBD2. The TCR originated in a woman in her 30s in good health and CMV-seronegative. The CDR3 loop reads CAWRDLGEGFLGTGELFF. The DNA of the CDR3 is TGTGCCTGGAGAGATCTAGGGGAGGGGTTCCTTGGAACCGGGGAGCTGTTTTTT.